The 25 T cell receptor beta chains below come from one sample, sequenced in a study of T cells after yellow fever vaccination (dated by TCRdb to the late 2010s). The library relied on 5' RACE. The sample was run on an Illumina HiSeq 2500. TCRdb reprocessing: public reads trimmed at Q25 with fastp, clones called with MiXCR, in-frame beta chains kept. Every entry covers one CDR3 protein and lists the most common genes and DNA from its rows. In this sample the table shows more than 350,000 distinct CDR3 sequences, under 14% of which occur a single time. Together, the top ten hold less than 20% of the sample. Reading the label with the study, this specimen's treatment or condition is: live attenuated yellow fever vaccine strain. This specimen was PBMCs, taken on the day of the first yellow fever vaccination. The receptors here all came from a man between 18 and 29 years old who received the YFV17D yellow fever vaccine.

This clonotype was detected only a few times. The CDR3 coding sequence is TGTGCCAGCAGGCGACTAGGTTTATACAATGAGCAGTTCTTC. It translates to CASRRLGLYNEQFF. This rearrangement joins TRBV27 to TRBJ2-1, with a possible D match to TRBD2 (6 bases). Germline-derived CDR1 and CDR2 are MNHEY and SMNVEV (reference sequence). The CDR3 is 14 amino acids. V lost 6 bases and J 4 bases, leaving 13 bases between the germline ends.

The rearrangement joins TRBV10-3 to TRBJ2-1; tentatively, D is TRBD1 (6 bases). V dropped 8 bases and J dropped 0 bases, with 11 bases sitting between them. The CDR3 has 14 residues. Germline assignment: CDR1 ENHRY and CDR2 SYGVKD. The CDR3 here is CAIGSRGSYNEQFF. CDR3 nucleotide sequence: TGTGCCATCGGGAGCAGGGGCTCCTACAATGAGCAGTTCTTC.

The chain joins TRBV5-1 to TRBJ2-1; 7 positions match TRBD2. The ends lost 1 base at V and 5 bases at J; junction bases unmatched: 3. Germline loops: CDR1 SGHRS, CDR2 YFSETQ. CDR3 length: 14 amino acids. CDR3 DNA: TGCGCCAGCAGCTTGAGCGGGGACCACAATGAGCAGTTCTTC. Translation gives CASSLSGDHNEQFF. Combining the CDR3 with reference TRBV5-1 and TRBJ2-1 gives the whole variable domain KAGVTQTPRYLIKTRGQQVTLSCSPISGHRSVSWYQQTPGQGLQFLFEYFSETQRNKGNFPGRFSGRQFSNSRSEMNVSTLELGDSALYLCASSLSGDHNEQFFGPGTRLTVL.

Turning to this clonotype: The CDR3 end shows no conserved phenylalanine or tryptophan, and so a read error is likely. The CDR3 spells CASSTGVRRGYTL. In DNA, the CDR3 is TGCGCCAGCAGCACGGGAGTAAGACGTGGCTACACCCTC. The chain joins TRBV5-1 to TRBJ1-2; D not resolved. The germline V gene encodes CDR1 SGHRS and CDR2 YFSETQ. Trimming took 4 bases from V and 7 from J, leaving 14 bases between them. The CDR3 contains 13 residues.

In this sample, this clonotype turned up a few times. The chain has TRBV5-5 and TRBJ2-1; no firm D call. Trimming took 7 bases from V and 3 from J, leaving 17 bases between them. CDR3 length: 15 amino acids. The germline CDR1 and CDR2 sequences are SGHKS and YYEKEE (reference sequence). DNA of the CDR3: TGTGCCAGCGCGCGAACCAGCGCCAACTACAATGAGCAGTTCTTC. It encodes CASARTSANYNEQFF.

This clonotype was recorded a few times. V gene TRBV7-9 combines with J gene TRBJ1-2; possible D gene TRBD1, 5 bases. Trimming left V 4 bases short and J 8 bases short, with 14 bases between. This CDR3 is 13 amino acids long. The V gene's germline CDR1 is SEHNR and CDR2 FQNEAQ (reference sequence). The CDR3 nucleotides read TGTGCCAGCAGCTCGCGGGGGAATGGGGGCTACACCTTC. It encodes CASSSRGNGGYTF.

This clonotype has only a few counts. This chain joins TRBV3-1 and TRBJ1-1; no firm D call. Germline V gene sequence: CDR1 LGHDT, CDR2 YNNKEL (reference sequence). This CDR3 is 16 amino acids long. V gave up 0 bases and J gave up 0 bases, with 11 bases separating them. The CDR3 loop is CASSQDSGSMNTEAFF. In DNA form, the CDR3 reads TGTGCCAGCAGCCAAGATTCGGGCAGCATGAACACTGAAGCTTTCTTT.

The CDR3 loop reads CASSFSQGTDTQYF. The CDR3 coding sequence is TGCGCCAGCAGCTTTTCCCAGGGTACAGATACGCAGTATTTT. The V gene is TRBV5-1, the J gene TRBJ2-3; D is perhaps TRBD1 (5 bases). The CDR3 has 14 residues. Germline CDR1 is SGHRS and CDR2 is YFSETQ. V was shortened by 2 bases and J by 3 bases, with 10 bases between the two germline ends.

This clonotype was seen more than once but under ten times. J is TRBJ2-2 and V is TRBV5-1; D is perhaps TRBD2 (6 bases). V dropped 6 bases and J dropped 2 bases, with 11 bases sitting between them. The CDR3 runs 14 residues. Germline lookup yields CDR1 SGHRS and CDR2 YFSETQ. The CDR3 DNA sequence: TGCGCCAGCAACAGCGGGTCCAACACCGGGGAGCTGTTTTTT. It translates to CASNSGSNTGELFF.

This chain connects TRBV19 to TRBJ1-5; D might be TRBD1 (6 bases). V was pared by 3 bases and J by 6 bases, with 18 bases between. The CDR3 is 16 residues long. CDR1 and CDR2 from the germline V gene are LNHDA and SQIVND (reference sequence). Here the CDR3 DNA reads TGTGCCAGTAGTATTGGCACAGGGACCAAGAGTCAGCCCCAGCATTTT. It is translated as CASSIGTGTKSQPQHF. The whole variable domain, filled in from reference TRBV19 and TRBJ1-5, reads DGGITQSPKYLFRKEGQNVTLSCEQNLNHDAMYWYRQDPGQGLRLIYYSQIVNDFQKGDIAEGYSVSREKKESFPLTVTSAQKNPTAFYLCASSIGTGTKSQPQHFGDGTRLSIL.

This clonotype was seen repeatedly, ten times or more. The V gene is TRBV20-1, the J gene TRBJ2-4, with D possibly called TRBD1 or TRBD2 (5 bases each). The CDR3 sequence is 12 residues long. The germline V and J ends were trimmed by 2 bases and 7 bases, with 9 bases remaining between them. Germline V gives CDR1 DFQATT, CDR2 SNEGSKA (reference sequence). Here the CDR3 reads CSARSEGNIQYF. CDR3 DNA: TGCAGTGCTAGATCCGAGGGGAACATTCAGTACTTC.

This clonotype showed up just a few times. The V gene is TRBV5-4, the J gene TRBJ1-1, with TRBD1 as a possible D gene (6 bases). V lost 4 bases, J lost 3 bases, and 16 bases lay in between. Germline lookup yields CDR1 SGHNT and CDR2 YYREEE (reference sequence). CDR3 length: 15 amino acids. The CDR3: CASSDWTAKHTEAFF. For the CDR3, the DNA is TGTGCCAGCAGCGATTGGACAGCTAAGCACACTGAAGCTTTCTTT.

The CDR3 DNA follows: TGTGCCAGCACCCCCAACCGCGGTGAAAAACTGTTTTTT. The encoded protein is CASTPNRGEKLFF. The genes are TRBV5-6 and TRBJ1-4; D uncertain. The CDR3 contains 13 residues. V lost 6 bases and J 7 bases, leaving 13 bases between the germline ends. In germline, CDR1 is SGHDT, CDR2 YYEEEE.

The chain is built from TRBV5-4 and TRBJ2-7; no definite D call. CDR3 length: 14 amino acids. The germline gives CDR1 SGHNT, CDR2 YYREEE (reference sequence). V was trimmed by 0 bases and J by 1 base, leaving 8 bases between them. The DNA of the CDR3 is TGTGCCAGCAGCTTGGACTCAGGTTCCTACGAGCAGTACTTC. This translates into CASSLDSGSYEQYF.

This clonotype came up a few times. The chain has TRBV28 and TRBJ1-1; D gene ambiguous. The CDR3 is 16 amino acids. Between the trimmed V and J ends, which lost 3 bases and 3 bases, there was a span of 17 bases. The germline V gene encodes CDR1 MDHEN and CDR2 SYDVKM. The CDR3 DNA reads as TGTGCCAGCAGTTTGATGAGGGCTTGGCCTTACACTGAAGCTTTCTTT. Its translation: CASSLMRAWPYTEAFF. Full variable domain (remainder filled in from reference TRBV28 and TRBJ1-1): DVKVTQSSRYLVKRTGEKVFLECVQDMDHENMFWYRQDPGLGLRLIYFSYDVKMKEKGDIPEGYSVSREKKERFSLILESASTNQTSMYLCASSLMRAWPYTEAFFGQGTRLTVV.

This chain uses TRBV5-1 with TRBJ1-4; weak D call: TRBD1 (6 bases). Germline CDR1 is SGHRS and CDR2 is YFSETQ. Trimming pared 4 bases from V and 8 bases from J, leaving 18 bases between. CDR3 length: 15 residues. CDR3 sequence reads: CASSGGGRVGEKLFF. CDR3 nucleotide sequence: TGCGCCAGCAGCGGAGGGGGGCGAGTAGGAGAAAAACTGTTTTTT.

This clonotype has just a few counts. CDR3 in amino acids: CASRRWGEYQETQYF. CDR3 nucleotides: TGCGCCAGTCGAAGGTGGGGGGAGTACCAAGAGACCCAGTACTTC. The rearrangement uses TRBV10-2 and TRBJ2-5, with D tentatively TRBD2 (6 bases). The V end was cut by 9 bases, the J end by 0 bases, with 17 bases between. This CDR3 has 15 residues. CDR1 and CDR2 from the germline V gene are WSHSY and SAAADI.

This chain links TRBV7-9 with TRBJ2-3; possible D gene TRBD1, 5 bases. This CDR3 is built from 15 residues. Germline assignment: CDR1 SEHNR and CDR2 FQNEAQ (reference sequence). The V and J ends lost 4 bases and 2 bases respectively, with 13 bases between them. The CDR3 DNA sequence: TGTGCCAGCAGCTCCGACAGATTTATCACAGATACGCAGTATTTT. This encodes CASSSDRFITDTQYF.

This clonotype was observed a handful of times. The chain recombines TRBV4-1 with TRBJ2-3; TRBD2 matches 11 bases. This CDR3 is built from 15 residues. The V segment lost 4 bases and the J segment 5 bases; nucleotides outside the gene matches: 5. The germline CDR1 and CDR2 sequences are MGHRA and YSYEKL. The CDR3 nucleotides read TGCGCCAGCAGCCTGACTAGCGGGGATCTAGATACGCAGTATTTT. Translation gives CASSLTSGDLDTQYF.

This clonotype showed up just a few times. The chain joins TRBV11-2 to TRBJ1-2; possibly TRBD1 for D (5 bases). V lost 3 bases and J 3 bases, leaving 14 bases between the germline ends. The CDR3 loop spans 15 amino acids. Germline V gene lookup returns CDR1 SGHAT and CDR2 FQNNGV. The CDR3 is CASSFRRGRDYGYTF. The CDR3 DNA reads as TGTGCCAGCAGCTTTCGTAGGGGAAGGGACTATGGCTACACCTTC.

This clonotype was observed a few times. The V call is TRBV6-2 or TRBV6-3, the J call TRBJ1-1; D remains unclear. V lost 6 bases to trimming and J lost 1 base, with 18 bases between them. CDR1 and CDR2 from the germline V gene are MNHEY and SVGEGT. The CDR3 extends over 16 amino acids. The CDR3: CASRGVARLGNTEAFF. The CDR3 nucleotides read TGTGCCAGCAGGGGCGTAGCCAGGCTGGGGAACACTGAAGCTTTCTTT.

The V and J genes are TRBV6-1 and TRBJ2-7, with D unclear. Germline values: CDR1 MNHNS, CDR2 SASEGT. The V gene lost 4 bases and the J gene lost 2 bases, with 12 bases spanning the gap. This CDR3 comprises 14 residues. Here the CDR3 DNA reads TGTGCCAGCAGTGCGTTACTCGAGGCCTACGAGCAGTACTTC. Its protein is CASSALLEAYEQYF.

The chain employs TRBV7-2 and TRBJ2-1, with TRBD2 matching over 11 bases. This CDR3 contains 15 residues. Germline loops: CDR1 SGHTA, CDR2 FQGNSA. V dropped 1 base and J dropped 9; count of bases not matched to a gene: 5. CDR3 nucleotides: TGTGCCAGCAGCTTAGAGCGGCTAGCGGGGGGTGAGCAGTTCTTC. Protein product: CASSLERLAGGEQFF. The variable domain in full, with the rest retrieved from reference TRBV7-2 and TRBJ2-1, is GAGVSQSPSNKVTEKGKDVELRCDPISGHTALYWYRQSLGQGLEFLIYFQGNSAPDKSGLPSDRFSAERTGGSVSTLTIQRTQQEDSAVYLCASSLERLAGGEQFFGPGTRLTVL.

This clonotype was detected only a few times. The chain joins TRBV10-3 to TRBJ1-1, with D uncertain. Per the germline V gene, CDR1 is ENHRY and CDR2 is SYGVKD. V gave up 3 bases and J gave up 8 bases, with 7 bases separating them. The CDR3 is made up of 11 amino acids. The CDR3 loop is CAISEGGEAFF. CDR3 in DNA: TGTGCCATCAGTGAAGGAGGGGAAGCTTTCTTT.

The chain carries TRBV5-4 and TRBJ2-7; perhaps D is TRBD1 or TRBD2 (5 bases each). The CDR3 spans 14 residues. Trimming pared 0 bases from V and 7 bases from J, leaving 14 bases between. The germline CDR1 and CDR2 sequences are SGHNT and YYREEE (reference sequence). CDR3 protein: CASSLVGTRAEQYF. In DNA, the CDR3 is TGTGCCAGCAGCTTGGTCGGGACCCGCGCAGAGCAGTACTTC.